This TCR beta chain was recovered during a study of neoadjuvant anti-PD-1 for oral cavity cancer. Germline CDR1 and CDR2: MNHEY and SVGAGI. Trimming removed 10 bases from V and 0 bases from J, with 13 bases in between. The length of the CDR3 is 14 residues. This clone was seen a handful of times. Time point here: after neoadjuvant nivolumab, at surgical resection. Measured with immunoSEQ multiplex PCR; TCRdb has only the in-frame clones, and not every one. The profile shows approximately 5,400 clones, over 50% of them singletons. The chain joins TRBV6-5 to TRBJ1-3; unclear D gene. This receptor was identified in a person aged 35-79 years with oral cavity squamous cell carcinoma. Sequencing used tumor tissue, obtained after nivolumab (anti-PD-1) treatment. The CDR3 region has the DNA TGTGCCACCCAGCCACTCGGCTCTGGAAACACCATATATTTT. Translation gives CATQPLGSGNTIYF.